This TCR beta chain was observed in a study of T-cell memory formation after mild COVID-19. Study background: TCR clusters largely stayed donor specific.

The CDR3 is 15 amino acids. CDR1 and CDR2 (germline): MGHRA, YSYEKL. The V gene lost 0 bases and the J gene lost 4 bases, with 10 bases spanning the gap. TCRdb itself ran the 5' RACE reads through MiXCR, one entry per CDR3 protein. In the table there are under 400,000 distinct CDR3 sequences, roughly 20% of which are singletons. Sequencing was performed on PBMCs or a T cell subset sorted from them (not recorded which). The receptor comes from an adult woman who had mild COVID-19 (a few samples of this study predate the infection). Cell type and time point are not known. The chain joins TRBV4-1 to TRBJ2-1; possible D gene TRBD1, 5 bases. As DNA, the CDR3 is TGCGCCAGCAGCCAAGATGTCAGGGCTTACAATGAGCAGTTCTTC. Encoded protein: CASSQDVRAYNEQFF.